The TCR beta chain under discussion was sequenced for a study of blood T cells in healthy people across ages. Overall study: Template switching retrieved approximately one barcoded beta molecule for each two T cells. Broader study findings: Estimates based on one million T cells were treated as lower bounds.

Of note for this clonotype: Its antigen is as yet unknown.

Next came a second PCR, run for about 6 to 12 cycles, which used a sample-barcoded 5' primer along with a J-beta primer mix. TCRdb re-called the 5' RACE reads through MiXCR, storing one row per CDR3 protein. The data hold about 650,000 distinct CDR3 sequences, with 52% observed a single time. Sample donors were healthy Caucasian individuals that came from Russia, aged roughly 6 to 100. The sample comprised blood. The clonotype originates from a woman of 80 years or more in good health.

The CDR3 is CASSSPFLGQTISGNTIYF. Here the CDR3 DNA reads TGTGCCAGCAGCTCCCCCTTCTTGGGACAGACTATCTCTGGAAACACCATATATTTT. The chain joins TRBV21-1 to TRBJ1-3; TRBD1 is taken as the D call from the table, unchecked against the DNA. TRBV21-1 is labeled a pseudogene. The length of the CDR3 is 19 residues.